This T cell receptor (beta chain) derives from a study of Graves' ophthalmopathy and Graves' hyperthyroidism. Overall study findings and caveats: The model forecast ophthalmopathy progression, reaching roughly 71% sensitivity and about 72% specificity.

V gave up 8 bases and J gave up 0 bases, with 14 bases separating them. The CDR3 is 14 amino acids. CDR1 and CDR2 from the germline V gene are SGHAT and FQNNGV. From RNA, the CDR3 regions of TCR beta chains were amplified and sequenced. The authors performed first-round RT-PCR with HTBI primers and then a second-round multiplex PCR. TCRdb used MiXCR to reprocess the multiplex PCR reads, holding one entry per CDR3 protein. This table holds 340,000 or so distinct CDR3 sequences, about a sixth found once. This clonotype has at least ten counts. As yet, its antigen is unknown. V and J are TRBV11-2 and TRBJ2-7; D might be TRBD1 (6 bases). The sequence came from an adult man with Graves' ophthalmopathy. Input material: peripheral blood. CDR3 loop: CASSNRVGSYEQYF. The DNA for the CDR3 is TGTGCCAGCTCCAACAGGGTCGGCTCCTACGAGCAGTACTTC.